This T cell receptor beta chain is drawn from a study of T-cell memory formation after mild COVID-19. Study observations and caveats: CD4+ contracting clones were found mainly in CM and EM, and CD8+ ones in EMRA. Certain responding clones were present in pre-infection memory, suggesting participation of cross-reactive memory.

Only a few counts were recorded for this clonotype. Its antigen is still unknown. Constant-segment primers served in 5'RACE that generated TCR alpha and TCR beta cDNA libraries bearing sample barcodes and UMIs. A single record per CDR3 protein comes from TCRdb applying MiXCR to the 5' RACE reads. Of some 250,000 distinct CDR3 sequences in the sample, 8% to 9.5% are singletons; the top ten hold 22%. The CDR3 runs to 15 residues. V gave up 1 base and J gave up 6 bases, with 12 bases separating them. The germline V gene has CDR1 LGHNA and CDR2 YNFKEQ. The clonotype originates from a man aged 18 to 30 who had mild COVID-19 (a few samples of this study predate the infection). Cell type and time point are not known. The sequencing input was PBMCs or a T cell subset sorted from them (not recorded which). The chain joins TRBV4-2 to TRBJ1-4; D is unclear. Here the CDR3 reads CASSQGAGLDEKLFF. The CDR3 nucleotides read TGTGCCAGCAGCCAAGGGGCGGGCCTCGATGAAAAACTGTTTTTT.